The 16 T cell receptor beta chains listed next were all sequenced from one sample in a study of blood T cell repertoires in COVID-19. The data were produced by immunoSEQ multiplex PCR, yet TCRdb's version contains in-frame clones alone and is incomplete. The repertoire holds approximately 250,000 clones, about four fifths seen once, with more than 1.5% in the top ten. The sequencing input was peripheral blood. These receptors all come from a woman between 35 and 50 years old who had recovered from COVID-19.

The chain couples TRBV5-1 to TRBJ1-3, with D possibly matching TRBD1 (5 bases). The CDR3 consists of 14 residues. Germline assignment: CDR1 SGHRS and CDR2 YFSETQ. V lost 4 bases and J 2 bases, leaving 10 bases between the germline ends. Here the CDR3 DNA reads TGCGCCAGCAGCGTTGGAGGGGCTGGAAACACCATATATTTT. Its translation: CASSVGGAGNTIYF.

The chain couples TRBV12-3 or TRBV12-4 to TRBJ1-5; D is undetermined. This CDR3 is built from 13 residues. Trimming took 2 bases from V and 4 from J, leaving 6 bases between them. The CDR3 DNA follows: TGTGCCAGCAGTTTATCGGTGAATCAGCCCCAGCATTTT. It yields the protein CASSLSVNQPQHF.

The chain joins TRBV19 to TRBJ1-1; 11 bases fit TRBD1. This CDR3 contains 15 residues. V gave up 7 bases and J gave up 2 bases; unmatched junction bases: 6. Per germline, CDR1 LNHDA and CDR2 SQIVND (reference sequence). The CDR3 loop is CASTDRGRLNTEAFF. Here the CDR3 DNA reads TGTGCCAGTACGGACAGGGGGCGTCTAAACACTGAAGCTTTCTTT.

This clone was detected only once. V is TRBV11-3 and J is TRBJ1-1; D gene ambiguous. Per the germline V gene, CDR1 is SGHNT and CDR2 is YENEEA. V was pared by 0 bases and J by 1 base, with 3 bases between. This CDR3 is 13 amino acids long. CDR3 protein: CASSLEQNTEAFF. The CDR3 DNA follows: TGTGCCAGCAGCTTAGAACAGAACACTGAAGCTTTCTTT.

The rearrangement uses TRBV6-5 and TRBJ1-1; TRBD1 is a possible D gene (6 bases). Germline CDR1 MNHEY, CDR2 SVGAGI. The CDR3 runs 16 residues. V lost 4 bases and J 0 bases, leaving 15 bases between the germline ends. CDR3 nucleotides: TGTGCCAGCAGTTCCGCGGGGGCGCGAATGAACACTGAAGCTTTCTTT. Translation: CASSSAGARMNTEAFF.

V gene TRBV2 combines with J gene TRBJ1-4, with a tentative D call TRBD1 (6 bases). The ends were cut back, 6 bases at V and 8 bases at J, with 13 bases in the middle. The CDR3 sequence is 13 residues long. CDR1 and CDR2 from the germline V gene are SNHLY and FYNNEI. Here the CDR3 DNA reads TGTGCCAGCAGACCCCGACAGGTGGAAAAACTGTTTTTT. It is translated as CASRPRQVEKLFF. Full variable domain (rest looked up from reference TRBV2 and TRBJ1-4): EPEVTQTPSHQVTQMGQEVILRCVPISNHLYFYWYRQILGQKVEFLVSFYNNEISEKSEIFDDQFSVERPDGSNFTLKIRSTKLEDSAMYFCASRPRQVEKLFFGSGTQLSVL.

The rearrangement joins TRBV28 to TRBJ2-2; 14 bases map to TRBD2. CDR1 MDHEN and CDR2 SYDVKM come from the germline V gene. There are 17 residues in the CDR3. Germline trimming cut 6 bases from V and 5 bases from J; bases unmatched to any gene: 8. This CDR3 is CASSLTSGGAWTGELFF. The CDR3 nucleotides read TGTGCCAGCAGCTTGACTAGCGGGGGGGCCTGGACCGGGGAGCTGTTTTTT. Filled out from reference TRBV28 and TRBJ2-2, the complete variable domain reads DVKVTQSSRYLVKRTGEKVFLECVQDMDHENMFWYRQDPGLGLRLIYFSYDVKMKEKGDIPEGYSVSREKKERFSLILESASTNQTSMYLCASSLTSGGAWTGELFFGEGSRLTVL.

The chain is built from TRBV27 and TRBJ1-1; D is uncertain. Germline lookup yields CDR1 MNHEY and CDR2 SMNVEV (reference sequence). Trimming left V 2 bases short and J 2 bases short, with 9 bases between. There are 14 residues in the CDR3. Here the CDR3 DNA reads TGTGCCAGCAGTTTACTGACACCAAACACTGAAGCTTTCTTT. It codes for CASSLLTPNTEAFF.

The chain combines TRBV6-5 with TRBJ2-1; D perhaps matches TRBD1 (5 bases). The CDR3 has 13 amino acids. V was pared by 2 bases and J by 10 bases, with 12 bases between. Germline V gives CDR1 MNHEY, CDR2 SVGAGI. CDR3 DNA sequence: TGTGCCAGCAGTTACCGTGACAGAGGCGAGCAGTTCTTC. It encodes CASSYRDRGEQFF.

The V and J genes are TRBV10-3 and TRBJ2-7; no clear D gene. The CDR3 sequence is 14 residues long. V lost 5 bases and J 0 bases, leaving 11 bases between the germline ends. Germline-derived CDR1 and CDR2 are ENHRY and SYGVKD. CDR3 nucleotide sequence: TGTGCCATCAGTTCACAGAAGAGCTCCTACGAGCAGTACTTC. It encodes CAISSQKSSYEQYF.

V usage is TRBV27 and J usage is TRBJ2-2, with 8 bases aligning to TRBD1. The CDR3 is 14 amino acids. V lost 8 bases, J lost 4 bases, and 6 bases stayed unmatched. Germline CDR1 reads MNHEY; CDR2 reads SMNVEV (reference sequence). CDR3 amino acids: CASCEQGVTGELFF. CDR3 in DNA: TGTGCCAGCTGTGAACAGGGGGTCACCGGGGAGCTGTTTTTT.

The CDR3 here is CASSFYPETQYF. CDR3 bases: TGTGCCAGCAGTTTCTATCCCGAGACCCAGTACTTC. The V call is TRBV12-3 or TRBV12-4, the J call TRBJ2-5; D uncertain. Trimming cost V 3 bases and J 5 bases, with 7 bases left between them. The CDR3 is 12 amino acids.

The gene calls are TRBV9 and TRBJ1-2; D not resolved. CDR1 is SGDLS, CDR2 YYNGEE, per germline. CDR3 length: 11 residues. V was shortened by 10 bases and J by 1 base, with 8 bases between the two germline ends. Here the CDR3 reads CASEVNYGYTF. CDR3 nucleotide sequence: TGTGCCTCAGAGGTTAACTATGGCTACACCTTC.

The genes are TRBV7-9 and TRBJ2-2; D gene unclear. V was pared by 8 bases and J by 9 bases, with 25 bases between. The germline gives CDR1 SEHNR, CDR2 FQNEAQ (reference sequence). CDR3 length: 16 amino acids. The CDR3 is CASGPPGIDQTRELFF. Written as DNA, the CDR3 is TGTGCCAGCGGCCCCCCAGGTATCGACCAGACACGGGAGCTGTTTTTT. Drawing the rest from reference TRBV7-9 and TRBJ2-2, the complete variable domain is DTGVSQNPRHKITKRGQNVTFRCDPISEHNRLYWYRQTLGQGPEFLTYFQNEAQLEKSRLLSDRFSAERPKGSFSTLEIQRTEQGDSAMYLCASGPPGIDQTRELFFGEGSRLTVL.

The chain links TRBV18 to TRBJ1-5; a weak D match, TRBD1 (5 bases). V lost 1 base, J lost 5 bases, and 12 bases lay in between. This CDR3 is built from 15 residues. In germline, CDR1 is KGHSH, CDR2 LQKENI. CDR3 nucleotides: TGTGCCAGCTCACCACGGGGGGTGCAGGATCAGCCCCAGCATTTT. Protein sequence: CASSPRGVQDQPQHF.

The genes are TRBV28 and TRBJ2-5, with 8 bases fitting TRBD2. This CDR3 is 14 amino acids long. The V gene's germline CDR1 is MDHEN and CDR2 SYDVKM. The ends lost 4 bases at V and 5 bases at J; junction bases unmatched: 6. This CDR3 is CASSSWTSLETQYF. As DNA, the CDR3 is TGTGCCAGCAGTTCCTGGACTAGCTTGGAGACCCAGTACTTC.